Each of the 18 T cell receptor beta chains below was sequenced from the same sample in a study of T cells in Graves' hyperthyroidism and ophthalmopathy. Template material for amplifying TCR beta CDR3 regions consisted of RNA transcripts. The HTBI set primed first-round TCR CDR3 RT-PCR. TCRdb reanalysed the multiplex PCR reads using MiXCR and keeps one entry per CDR3 protein. Here the sample spans 300,000 or so distinct CDR3 sequences, roughly 17% being singletons. The sequenced sample consisted of blood. Every receptor here comes from a man younger than 45 with Graves' hyperthyroidism.

Ten or more counts support this clonotype. The V gene is TRBV20-1, the J gene TRBJ2-5, with D perhaps assigned TRBD1 or TRBD2 (5 bases each). CDR3 length: 11 residues. Looked up from germline, CDR1 is DFQATT and CDR2 is SNEGSKA (reference sequence). The CDR3 reads CSPRGTETQYF. The DNA for the CDR3 is TGCAGCCCCCGAGGGACGGAGACCCAGTACTTC.

This clonotype has at least ten counts. V gene TRBV12-3 or TRBV12-4 combines with J gene TRBJ2-1; 13 bases match TRBD2. The CDR3 is 19 amino acids. V gave up 4 bases and J gave up 2 bases; unmatched junction bases: 11. DNA for the CDR3: TGTGCCAGCAGTTCCCCGGGACTAGCGGGACTGAAGGCCTACAATGAGCAGTTCTTC. Residues: CASSSPGLAGLKAYNEQFF.

The V and J genes are TRBV12-3 or TRBV12-4 and TRBJ2-2, with 7 bases fitting TRBD2. The CDR3 is 14 amino acids. V gave up 3 bases and J gave up 6 bases; unmatched junction bases: 4. The CDR3 region is CASSLVTSAGELFF. CDR3 coding DNA: TGTGCCAGCAGTTTGGTCACTAGCGCCGGGGAGCTGTTTTTT.

This clonotype was counted at least ten times. CDR3 region: CASSLVLAGPRVTQYF. The CDR3 DNA reads TGTGCCAGCAGTTTAGTACTAGCGGGACCACGGGTGACCCAGTACTTC. This chain uses TRBV12-3 or TRBV12-4 with TRBJ2-5; 10 bases agree with TRBD2. The length of the CDR3 is 16 residues. V was pared by 1 base and J by 7 bases, with 9 bases of the junction left unmatched.

This chain joins TRBV15 and TRBJ2-7; D gene unclear. Trimming cost V 0 bases and J 3 bases, with 6 bases left between them. Per germline, CDR1 LNHNV and CDR2 YYDKDF (reference sequence). The CDR3 extends over 13 amino acids. The CDR3 DNA reads as TGTGCCACCAGCAGAGATATTTTCTACGAGCAGTACTTC. It is translated as CATSRDIFYEQYF.

The chain uses TRBV6-2 or TRBV6-3 and TRBJ2-2; 10 bases map to TRBD2. V lost 10 bases and J lost 6; bases outside the gene matches: 8. The CDR3 is made up of 14 amino acids. The germline gives CDR1 MNHEY, CDR2 SVGEGT. The DNA for the CDR3 is TGTGCCACCAGAGCGGGAGGGTCGGCCGGGGAGCTGTTTTTT. It is translated as CATRAGGSAGELFF.

This clonotype showed up many times. The rearrangement uses TRBV11-2 and TRBJ2-1, with 14 bases fitting TRBD2. This CDR3 has 17 residues. Germline loops: CDR1 SGHAT, CDR2 FQNNGV. Trimming at V came to 4 bases and at J to 1 base, leaving 3 bases not matched to a gene. The CDR3 bases are TGTGCCAGCAGCTGGGGACTAGCGGGAGTGTCCTACAATGAGCAGTTCTTC. Amino acid sequence: CASSWGLAGVSYNEQFF.

The sample holds many counts of this clonotype. The V call is TRBV11-2, the J call TRBJ2-7; TRBD2 matches 12 bases. Germline CDR1 reads SGHAT; CDR2 reads FQNNGV. This CDR3 has 16 residues. V shed 1 base and J 6 bases; nucleotides not matched to a gene: 7. The CDR3 coding sequence is TGTGCCAGCAGCTTAGGAGGACTAGCGGGAAAGCTCGAGCAGTACTTC. It is translated as CASSLGGLAGKLEQYF.

Concerning this clonotype: It may be a read error: a sequence one base away is much more abundant. The gene calls are TRBV3-1 and TRBJ2-7, with 8 nucleotides matching TRBD2. The CDR3 length is 18 residues. The V gene's germline CDR1 is LGHDT and CDR2 YNNKEL (reference sequence). The CDR3 protein is CASSQAKFAAGVSYEPYF. CDR3 DNA sequence: TGTGCCAGCAGCCAAGCCAAGTTCGCAGCGGGGGTCTCCTACGAGCCGTACTTC.

V is TRBV10-3 and J is TRBJ2-1; possibly TRBD1 for D (6 bases). V lost 10 bases, J lost 7 bases, and 11 bases lay in between. The CDR3 is made up of 11 amino acids. Germline CDR1 reads ENHRY; CDR2 reads SYGVKD. CDR3 DNA sequence: TGTGCCACTAGGACAGCTAATGAGCAGTTCTTC. This translates into CATRTANEQFF.

This clonotype showed up many times. This CDR3 reads CASSLRGAYEQYF. CDR3 in DNA: TGTGCCAGCAGTTTACGGGGCGCCTACGAGCAGTACTTC. The V gene is TRBV27, the J gene TRBJ2-7; tentatively, D is TRBD1 or TRBD2 (5 bases each). Deletions cut 2 bases from V and 2 bases from J, with 7 bases between. This CDR3 spans 13 amino acids. Germline values: CDR1 MNHEY, CDR2 SMNVEV (reference sequence).

The chain links TRBV6-2 or TRBV6-3 to TRBJ2-3; D unresolved. The CDR3 sequence is 13 residues long. Germline CDR1 is MNHEY and CDR2 is SVGEGT. V was pared by 8 bases and J by 0 bases, with 9 bases between. This CDR3 is CASSHTSTDTQYF. The CDR3, as DNA: TGTGCCAGCTCCCACACCAGCACAGATACGCAGTATTTT.

This clonotype was observed at least ten times. The rearrangement links TRBV11-2 to TRBJ2-1; maybe TRBD1 (6 bases). Trimming pared 5 bases from V and 3 bases from J, leaving 11 bases between. Per germline, CDR1 SGHAT and CDR2 FQNNGV. CDR3 size: 14 residues. CDR3 region: CASSAQGFYNEQFF. The CDR3 DNA sequence: TGTGCCAGCAGCGCACAGGGTTTCTACAATGAGCAGTTCTTC.

The V and J genes are TRBV20-1 and TRBJ1-5; unclear D gene. From germline, CDR1 is DFQATT and CDR2 SNEGSKA (reference sequence). V was shortened by 1 base and J by 0 bases, with 4 bases between the two germline ends. The CDR3 runs 13 residues. DNA for the CDR3: TGCAGTGCTAGAGGGAATAGCAATCAGCCCCAGCATTTT. It yields the protein CSARGNSNQPQHF.

The chain has TRBV4-1 and TRBJ1-6; D remains ambiguous. Germline CDR1 MGHRA, CDR2 YSYEKL. CDR3 length equals 12 residues. Trimming stripped 4 bases from V and 12 bases from J, with 10 bases between. The CDR3 loop reads CASSPIAGPLHF. The CDR3 DNA reads as TGCGCCAGCAGCCCCATAGCGGGACCCCTCCACTTT.

This clonotype appeared many times. The gene calls are TRBV12-3 or TRBV12-4 and TRBJ2-3, with 7 bases fitting TRBD2. V gave up 8 bases and J gave up 5 bases; unmatched junction bases: 4. The CDR3 has 12 amino acids. CDR3 in amino acids: CASGRAVDTQYF. DNA of the CDR3: TGTGCCAGCGGGAGGGCCGTAGATACGCAGTATTTT.

The genes are TRBV20-1 and TRBJ2-7; TRBD2 is a possible D gene (7 bases). V shed 5 bases and J shed 6 bases, with 20 bases lying between them. Germline loops: CDR1 DFQATT, CDR2 SNEGSKA (reference sequence). The CDR3 has 14 amino acids. CDR3 sequence reads: CSAQRGRGHSEQYF. CDR3 bases: TGCAGTGCTCAAAGGGGGAGGGGTCATTCCGAGCAGTACTTC.

The genes are TRBV4-2 and TRBJ2-2, with 9 positions matching TRBD2. The CDR3 covers 20 residues. The V gene's germline CDR1 is LGHNA and CDR2 YNFKEQ. V lost 0 bases, J lost 2 bases, and 13 bases stayed unmatched. The chain's CDR3 is CASSQDQAGGGGSNTGELFF. DNA for the CDR3: TGTGCCAGCAGCCAAGACCAAGCGGGAGGAGGCGGTTCAAACACCGGGGAGCTGTTTTTT.